These 17 T cell receptor beta chains originate from one sample sequenced in a study of blood T cell repertoires in COVID-19. Using immunoSEQ multiplex PCR, the repertoire was profiled, and TCRdb retains in-frame clones only, with some absent. The sample records approximately 390,000 clones, 90% being singletons. Material for sequencing was peripheral blood. The receptors here all came from a man aged 18-30 years with active or convalescent COVID-19.

The chain's CDR3 is CASSLTGTGNYEQYF. DNA of the CDR3: TGCGCCAGCAGCTTGACCGGGACAGGGAACTACGAGCAGTACTTC. This chain connects TRBV5-1 to TRBJ2-7; TRBD1 agrees at 9 bases. CDR1 and CDR2 from the germline V gene are SGHRS and YFSETQ. V lost 1 base and J lost 3; bases outside the gene matches: 5. The CDR3 has 15 residues.

The V call is TRBV7-8, the J call TRBJ1-5; no clear D. Germline V gene sequence: CDR1 SGHVS, CDR2 FQNEAQ. V lost 0 bases and J lost 3, with 12 bases in between. CDR3 length: 16 residues. CDR3 sequence: CASSLADPGINQPQHF. CDR3 bases: TGTGCCAGCAGCTTAGCCGATCCGGGAATCAATCAGCCCCAGCATTTT.

The chain carries TRBV6-6 and TRBJ1-4; D possibly corresponds to TRBD1 (5 bases). This CDR3 is built from 15 residues. CDR1 and CDR2 (germline): MNHNY, SVGAGI (reference sequence). V lost 4 bases, J lost 7 bases, and 16 bases lay in between. CDR3 sequence reads: CASSSASGFGEKLFF. The DNA of the CDR3 is TGTGCCAGCAGTTCTGCCTCAGGGTTCGGTGAAAAACTGTTTTTT.

V gene TRBV6-1 combines with J gene TRBJ2-7; tentatively, D is TRBD2 (5 bases). The CDR3 totals 15 residues. Per germline, CDR1 MNHNS and CDR2 SASEGT. Trimming removed 3 bases from V and 0 bases from J, with 12 bases in between. In DNA, the CDR3 is TGTGCCAGCAGTGATTTTAGGAGGTTCTCCTACGAGCAGTACTTC. Its protein is CASSDFRRFSYEQYF.

The chain joins TRBV28 to TRBJ2-1, with D unclear. The CDR3 spans 15 residues. In germline, CDR1 is MDHEN, CDR2 SYDVKM. Trimming took 6 bases from V and 1 from J, leaving 13 bases between them. The CDR3 DNA follows: TGTGCCAGCAGAACTCTCCAGGCTTCCTACAATGAGCAGTTCTTC. This codes for CASRTLQASYNEQFF.

The chain combines TRBV15 with TRBJ1-1; D is undetermined. CDR1 is LNHNV and CDR2 is YYDKDF in the germline V gene (reference sequence). The CDR3 is 15 amino acids. V was shortened by 0 bases and J by 1 base, with 9 bases between the two germline ends. CDR3 sequence: CATSRDPVANTEAFF. In nucleotides, the CDR3 is TGTGCCACCAGCAGAGATCCAGTGGCGAACACTGAAGCTTTCTTT. Complete variable domain (other parts from reference TRBV15 and TRBJ1-1): DAMVIQNPRYQVTQFGKPVTLSCSQTLNHNVMYWYQQKSSQAPKLLFHYYDKDFNNEADTPDNFQSRRPNTSFCFLDIRSPGLGDTAMYLCATSRDPVANTEAFFGQGTRLTVV.

The V call is TRBV29-1, the J call TRBJ1-2, with 8 bases fitting TRBD1. V was pared by 7 bases and J by 3 bases, with 10 bases of the junction left unmatched. This CDR3 comprises 14 residues. From germline, CDR1 is SQVTM and CDR2 ANQGSEA. This CDR3 reads CSAPTGAPDYGYTF. In DNA form, the CDR3 reads TGCAGCGCGCCGACAGGGGCCCCTGACTATGGCTACACCTTC.

The chain uses TRBV29-1 and TRBJ2-3; weak D call: TRBD1 (5 bases). V lost 0 bases to trimming and J lost 2 bases, with 12 bases between them. The CDR3 sequence is 15 residues long. Looked up from germline, CDR1 is SQVTM and CDR2 is ANQGSEA. Written as DNA, the CDR3 is TGCAGCGTTGAAGAATGGGCGACAGCCACAGATACGCAGTATTTT. This gives the protein CSVEEWATATDTQYF.

The J gene is TRBJ2-1, the V gene TRBV7-3; 7 nucleotides match TRBD1. The CDR3 has 13 amino acids. CDR1 SGHTA and CDR2 FQGTGA come from the germline V gene. Trimming at V came to 5 bases and at J to 5 bases, leaving 3 bases not matched to a gene. The CDR3 nucleotides read TGTGCCAGCAGCGTAGGACAGGACAATGAGCAGTTCTTC. The encoded protein is CASSVGQDNEQFF. The full variable domain, its missing parts supplied by reference TRBV7-3 and TRBJ2-1, is GAGVSQTPSNKVTEKGKYVELRCDPISGHTALYWYRQSLGQGPEFLIYFQGTGAADDSGLPNDRFFAVRPEGSVSTLKIQRTERGDSAVYLCASSVGQDNEQFFGPGTRLTVL.

The chain is built from TRBV4-2 and TRBJ2-7, with 7 positions matching TRBD2. The junction had 9 bases not matched to a gene; V was cut back by 4 bases and J by 0 bases. The CDR3 length is 16 residues. Germline loops: CDR1 LGHNA, CDR2 YNFKEQ. CDR3 loop: CASSRGSGESSYEQYF. In DNA form, the CDR3 reads TGTGCCAGCAGCCGAGGAAGCGGGGAGAGCTCCTACGAGCAGTACTTC.

V usage is TRBV6-2 or TRBV6-3 and J usage is TRBJ1-5, with unresolved D. CDR1 and CDR2 (germline): MNHEY, SVGEGT. V was pared by 2 bases and J by 3 bases, with 8 bases between. The CDR3 has 14 residues. The CDR3 nucleotides are TGTGCCAGCAGTTACCCCCAGTTCAATCAGCCCCAGCATTTT. It codes for CASSYPQFNQPQHF.

The chain is built from TRBV4-3 and TRBJ2-7; 8 positions agree with TRBD2. CDR1 LGHNA and CDR2 YSLEER come from the germline V gene. CDR3 length: 15 residues. Trimming cost V 5 bases and J 2 bases; bases outside gene matches: 8. The CDR3 is CASSLSSGSPYEQYF. CDR3 DNA sequence: TGCGCCAGCAGCTTATCCAGCGGGAGTCCCTACGAGCAGTACTTC.

The chain links TRBV27 to TRBJ1-3, with 7 nucleotides matching TRBD1. Germline lookup yields CDR1 MNHEY and CDR2 SMNVEV (reference sequence). V dropped 6 bases and J dropped 4; count of bases not matched to a gene: 9. There are 15 residues in the CDR3. The CDR3 sequence: CASRSSTGPGNTIYF. For the CDR3, the DNA is TGTGCCAGCAGGTCATCGACAGGGCCCGGAAACACCATATATTTT.

J is TRBJ2-7 and V is TRBV7-6; 9 bases align to TRBD2. The CDR3 covers 17 residues. With V trimmed by 1 base and J by 2 bases, 9 bases remained unmatched. Germline loops: CDR1 SGHVS, CDR2 FNYEAQ. The CDR3 loop reads CASSLGGASGVTYEQYF. DNA for the CDR3: TGTGCCAGCAGCTTAGGTGGGGCTAGCGGGGTTACCTACGAGCAGTACTTC.

A remark on this clone: The same CDR3 arises from other DNA sequences in this sample as well. The V and J genes are TRBV29-1 and TRBJ2-2; D uncertain. Per the germline V gene, CDR1 is SQVTM and CDR2 is ANQGSEA. The length of the CDR3 is 12 residues. The germline V and J ends were trimmed by 5 bases and 4 bases, with 8 bases remaining between them. CDR3 residues: CSVSGGTGELFF. The DNA of the CDR3 is TGCAGCGTTTCCGGTGGCACCGGGGAGCTGTTTTTT.

The chain uses TRBV11-2 and TRBJ2-7; possible D gene TRBD1, 6 bases. Germline CDR1 and CDR2: SGHAT and FQNNGV. Trimming cost V 5 bases and J 0 bases, with 20 bases left between them. The CDR3 extends over 17 amino acids. CDR3 nucleotides: TGTGCCAGCAGCGGAAGGGCAGGGGCCTCGAGCTCCTACGAGCAGTACTTC. Protein: CASSGRAGASSSYEQYF.

This clone appeared a few times. The chain joins TRBV27 to TRBJ1-2, with 9 bases matching TRBD1. V was clipped by 4 bases and J by 0 bases; unmatched bases: 0. This CDR3 region has 14 residues. Looked up from germline, CDR1 is MNHEY and CDR2 is SMNVEV (reference sequence). In DNA, the CDR3 is TGTGCCAGCAGTTGGGACAGGGCTAACTATGGCTACACCTTC. This sequence encodes CASSWDRANYGYTF.